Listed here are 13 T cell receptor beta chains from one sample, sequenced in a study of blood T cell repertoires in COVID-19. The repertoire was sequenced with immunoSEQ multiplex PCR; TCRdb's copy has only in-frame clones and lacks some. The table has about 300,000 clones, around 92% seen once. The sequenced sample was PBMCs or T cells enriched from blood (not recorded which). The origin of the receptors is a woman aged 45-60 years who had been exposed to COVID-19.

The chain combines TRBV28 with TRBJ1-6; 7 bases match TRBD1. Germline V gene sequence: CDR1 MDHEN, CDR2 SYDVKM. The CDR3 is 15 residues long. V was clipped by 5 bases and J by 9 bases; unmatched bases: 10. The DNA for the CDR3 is TGTGCCAGCAGTCCTGTCAGGGGGTTTAGTTCACCCCTCCACTTT. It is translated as CASSPVRGFSSPLHF.

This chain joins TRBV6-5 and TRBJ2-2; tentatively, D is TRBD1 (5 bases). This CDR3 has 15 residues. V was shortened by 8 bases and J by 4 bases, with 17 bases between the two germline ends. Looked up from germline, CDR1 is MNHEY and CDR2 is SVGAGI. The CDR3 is CASSTGPQGTGELFF. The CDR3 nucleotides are TGTGCCAGCTCGACCGGGCCTCAGGGCACCGGGGAGCTGTTTTTT.

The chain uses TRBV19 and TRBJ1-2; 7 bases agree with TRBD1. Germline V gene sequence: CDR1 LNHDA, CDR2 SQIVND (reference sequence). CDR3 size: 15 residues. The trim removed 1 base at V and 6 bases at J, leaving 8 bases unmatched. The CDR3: CASSIATGRGNGYTF. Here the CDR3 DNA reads TGTGCCAGTAGTATAGCGACAGGGCGGGGAAATGGCTACACCTTC.

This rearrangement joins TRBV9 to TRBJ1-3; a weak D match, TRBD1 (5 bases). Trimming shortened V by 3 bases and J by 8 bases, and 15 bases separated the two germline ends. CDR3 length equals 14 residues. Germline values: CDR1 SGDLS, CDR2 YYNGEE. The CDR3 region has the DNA TGTGCCAGCAGCGCCTACCAGGGAACGGACACCATATATTTT. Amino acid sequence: CASSAYQGTDTIYF.

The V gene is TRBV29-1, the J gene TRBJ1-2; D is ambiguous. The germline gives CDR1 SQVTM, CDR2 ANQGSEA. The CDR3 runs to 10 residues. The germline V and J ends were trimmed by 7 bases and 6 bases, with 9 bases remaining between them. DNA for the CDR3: TGCAGCGCCATAGAGGATGGCTACACCTTC. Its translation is CSAIEDGYTF.

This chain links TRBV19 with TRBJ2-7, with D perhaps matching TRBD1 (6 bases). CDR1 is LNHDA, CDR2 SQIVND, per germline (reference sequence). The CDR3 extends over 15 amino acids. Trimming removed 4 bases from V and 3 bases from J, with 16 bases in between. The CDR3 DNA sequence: TGTGCCAGTAGTAGATTACGGACAGAAGACTACGAGCAGTACTTC. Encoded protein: CASSRLRTEDYEQYF.

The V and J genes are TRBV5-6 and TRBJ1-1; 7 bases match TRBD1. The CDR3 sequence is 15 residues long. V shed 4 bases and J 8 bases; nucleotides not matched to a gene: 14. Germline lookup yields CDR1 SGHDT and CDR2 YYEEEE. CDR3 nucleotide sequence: TGTGCCAGCAGCAAATGGGGGACAGAAAGTACCGAAGCTTTCTTT. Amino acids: CASSKWGTESTEAFF.

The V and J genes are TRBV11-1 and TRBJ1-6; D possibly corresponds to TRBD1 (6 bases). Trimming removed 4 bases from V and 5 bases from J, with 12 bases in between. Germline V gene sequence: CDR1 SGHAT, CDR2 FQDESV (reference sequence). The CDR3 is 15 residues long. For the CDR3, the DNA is TGTGCCAGCAGCTCTCGACAGGCAAATAATTCACCCCTCCACTTT. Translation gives CASSSRQANNSPLHF.

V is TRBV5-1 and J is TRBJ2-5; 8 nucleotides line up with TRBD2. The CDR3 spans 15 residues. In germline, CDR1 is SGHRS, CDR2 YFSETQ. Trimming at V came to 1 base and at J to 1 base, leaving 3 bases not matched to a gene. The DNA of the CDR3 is TGCGCCAGCAGCTTGATAGCGGGATCCCAAGAGACCCAGTACTTC. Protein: CASSLIAGSQETQYF.

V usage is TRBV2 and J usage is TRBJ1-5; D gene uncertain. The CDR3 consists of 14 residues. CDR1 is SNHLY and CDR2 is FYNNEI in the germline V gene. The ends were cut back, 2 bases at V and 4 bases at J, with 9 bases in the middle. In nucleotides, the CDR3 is TGTGCCAGCAGTGAACAGTTCCTGAATCAGCCCCAGCATTTT. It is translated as CASSEQFLNQPQHF.

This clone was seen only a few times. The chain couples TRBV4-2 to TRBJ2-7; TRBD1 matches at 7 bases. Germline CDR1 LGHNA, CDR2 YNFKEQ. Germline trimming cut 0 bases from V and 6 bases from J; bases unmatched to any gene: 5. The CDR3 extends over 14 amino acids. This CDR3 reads CASSQDRDSLEQYF. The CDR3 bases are TGTGCCAGCAGCCAAGATAGGGACAGTCTCGAGCAGTACTTC.

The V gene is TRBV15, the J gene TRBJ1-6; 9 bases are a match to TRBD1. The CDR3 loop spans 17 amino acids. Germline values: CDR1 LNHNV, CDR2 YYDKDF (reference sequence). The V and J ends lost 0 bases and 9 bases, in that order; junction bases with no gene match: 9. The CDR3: CATSRDQQGASSSPLHF. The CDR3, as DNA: TGTGCCACCAGCAGAGACCAACAGGGGGCAAGTTCTTCACCCCTCCACTTT.

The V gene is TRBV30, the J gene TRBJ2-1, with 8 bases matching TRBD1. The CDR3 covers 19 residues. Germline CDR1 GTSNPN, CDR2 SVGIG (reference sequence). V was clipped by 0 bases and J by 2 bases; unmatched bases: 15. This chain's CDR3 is CAWSVNSQRQGPTYNEQFF. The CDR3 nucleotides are TGTGCCTGGAGTGTAAACTCACAGCGACAGGGGCCCACCTACAATGAGCAGTTCTTC.